This entry features one T cell receptor beta chain sequence. Antigen unknown. The method was immunoSEQ multiplex PCR; TCRdb's version includes in-frame clones alone and lacks a portion of them. Among 100,000 or so clones listed, approximately 90% were seen once. V trimming: 4 bases; J trimming: 3 bases; junction bases outside the gene matches: 7. CDR1 SGHRS and CDR2 YFSETQ come from the germline V gene. This CDR3 is built from 16 residues. The data are from a study of graft-versus-host responses after intestinal transplantation. Study-wide background: Recipients underwent multivisceral, liver-intestinal, or isolated intestinal transplants. Every one of the recipients received anti-thymocyte globulin induction and afterwards took tacrolimus and steroids for around 3 years.

Study results and caveats: Maximum circulating GvH clone levels tracked with early post-transplant HvG decreases. GvH clones were found in recipient marrow; some appeared first in ileum or blood.

The chain joins TRBV5-1 to TRBJ2-1; 10 positions agree with TRBD1. The receptor was derived from a human donor who received an intestinal transplant. The specimen comprised unstimulated CD4+ T cells sorted from spleen or lymph node cells, sampled before intestinal transplant. The CDR3, as DNA: TGCGCCAGCAGCCGGTGGGGGGACAGGGGCTACAATGAGCAGTTCTTC. Protein sequence: CASSRWGDRGYNEQFF.